Below, 15 T cell receptor beta chains from the same sample are listed, as sequenced in a study of T-cell reconstitution after alpha-beta-depleted transplantation in children. The TCRbeta library incorporated unique molecular identifiers. TCRdb analysed the PCR reads with MiXCR anew, one entry per CDR3 protein. The table records fewer than 700,000 distinct CDR3 sequences, around 23% of them present only once. The sequencing used PBMCs, mostly from graft donor cells, collected 360 days after TCRalphabeta/CD19-depleted stem cell transplant. All receptors come from a boy under two years old who had a stem cell transplant for acute myeloid leukemia, so the T cells may come from the graft donor.

On this clonotype itself: This may be a read error: a much more frequent sequence differs by one nucleotide. This rearrangement joins TRBV6-2 or TRBV6-3 to TRBJ1-1; no reliable D call. Germline CDR1 MNHEY, CDR2 SVGEGT. CDR3 size: 14 residues. With 6 bases removed from V and 5 bases from J, the gap between germline ends came to 16 bases. Here the CDR3 reads CASSRLGVGTEAFF. In DNA form, the CDR3 reads TGTGCCAGCAGCCGTCTGGGCGTCGGGACTGAAGCTTTCTTT.

J is TRBJ2-5 and V is TRBV6-5; D may correspond to TRBD1 or TRBD2 (5 bases each). Germline V gene sequence: CDR1 MNHEY, CDR2 SVGAGI. The CDR3 contains 13 residues. Trimming took off 2 bases at V and 5 bases at J, with 9 bases between the two ends. The CDR3 reads CASSYPEGETQYF. CDR3 DNA: TGTGCCAGCAGTTACCCCGAGGGGGAGACCCAGTACTTC.

Of note for this clonotype: The junction shows a germline mismatch at one end, possibly a read error. The V call is TRBV20-1, the J call TRBJ2-5, with 14 positions matching TRBD2. The germline gives CDR1 DFQATT, CDR2 SNEGSKA (reference sequence). This CDR3 is built from 15 residues. CDR3 DNA sequence: TGCTGTGCCGAGACTAGCGGGGGGGCCTGGGAGACCCAGTACTTC. Amino acids: CCAETSGGAWETQYF.

The J gene is TRBJ2-1, the V gene TRBV7-8, with D possibly TRBD1 on 6 matching bases. V was clipped by 5 bases and J by 0 bases, with 11 bases between them. Germline V CDR1 and CDR2: SGHVS, FQNEAQ. The CDR3 covers 15 residues. CDR3 coding DNA: TGTGCCAGCAGCCTAACAGGGTTCTCCTACAATGAGCAGTTCTTC. Protein sequence: CASSLTGFSYNEQFF.

V and J are TRBV5-1 and TRBJ1-6; a weak D match, TRBD1 (5 bases). The germline CDR1 and CDR2 sequences are SGHRS and YFSETQ. Trimming removed 4 bases from V and 7 bases from J, with 12 bases in between. The CDR3 has 14 residues. The DNA for the CDR3 is TGCGCCAGCAGCATCGCTACAGGAAATTCACCCCTCCACTTT. Translation gives CASSIATGNSPLHF.

J is TRBJ2-7 and V is TRBV20-1; D may match TRBD1 or TRBD2 (5 bases each). The germline gives CDR1 DFQATT, CDR2 SNEGSKA (reference sequence). V was clipped by 6 bases and J by 1 base, with 16 bases between them. The CDR3 length is 14 residues. The CDR3 is CSARQRTRSYEQYF. The DNA of the CDR3 is TGCAGTGCCAGACAGCGGACAAGATCCTACGAGCAGTACTTC.

J is TRBJ2-7 and V is TRBV7-2; TRBD1 aligns across 9 bases. CDR1 is SGHTA and CDR2 is FQGNSA in the germline V gene. Trimming at V came to 1 base and at J to 0 bases, leaving 1 base not matched to a gene. CDR3 length: 15 residues. CDR3 protein: CASSLDRGPSYEQYF. The CDR3, as DNA: TGTGCCAGCAGCTTAGACAGGGGGCCCTCCTACGAGCAGTACTTC.

This clonotype appeared many times. The chain carries TRBV20-1 and TRBJ1-4; D remains unclear. The CDR3 runs to 11 residues. V dropped 5 bases and J dropped 6 bases, with 7 bases sitting between them. Germline V lookup: CDR1 DFQATT, CDR2 SNEGSKA (reference sequence). Here the CDR3 reads CSAVADEKLFF. The CDR3 nucleotides read TGCAGTGCTGTTGCGGATGAAAAACTGTTTTTT.

The rearrangement uses TRBV5-5 and TRBJ2-5, with D hard to call. The CDR3 extends over 15 amino acids. Germline-derived CDR1 and CDR2 are SGHKS and YYEKEE (reference sequence). V lost 2 bases to trimming and J lost 2 bases, with 13 bases between them. Here the CDR3 reads CASSFLGRPQETQYF. Written as DNA, the CDR3 is TGTGCCAGCAGCTTCCTCGGGCGCCCTCAAGAGACCCAGTACTTC. The variable domain in full, completed from reference TRBV5-5 and TRBJ2-5, reads DAGVTQSPTHLIKTRGQQVTLRCSPISGHKSVSWYQQVLGQGPQFIFQYYEKEERGRGNFPDRFSARQFPNYSSELNVNALLLGDSALYLCASSFLGRPQETQYFGPGTRLLVL.

This chain joins TRBV5-5 and TRBJ1-2; D is possibly TRBD1 (5 bases). Trimming stripped 2 bases from V and 5 bases from J, with 13 bases between. The germline V gene has CDR1 SGHKS and CDR2 YYEKEE (reference sequence). This CDR3 spans 14 amino acids. CDR3 bases: TGTGCCAGCAGCTTACGACAGAGTGCGTATGGCTACACCTTC. Translating gives CASSLRQSAYGYTF. The variable domain in full, completed from reference TRBV5-5 and TRBJ1-2, reads DAGVTQSPTHLIKTRGQQVTLRCSPISGHKSVSWYQQVLGQGPQFIFQYYEKEERGRGNFPDRFSARQFPNYSSELNVNALLLGDSALYLCASSLRQSAYGYTFGSGTRLTVV.

In this sample, this clonotype turned up a few times. The chain recombines TRBV4-1 with TRBJ2-5; the D gene is possibly TRBD2 (5 bases). Germline assignment: CDR1 MGHRA and CDR2 YSYEKL. V lost 4 bases to trimming and J lost 3 bases, with 12 bases between them. CDR3 length: 14 amino acids. The CDR3 bases are TGCGCCAGCAGCCTGAGGACTGGCAAAGAGACCCAGTACTTC. Translated: CASSLRTGKETQYF.

In its sample, this clonotype was seen a few times. This chain connects TRBV11-1 to TRBJ1-3, with a weak D call TRBD1 (6 bases). V was cut by 4 bases and J by 0 bases, with 28 bases left in between. CDR1 is SGHAT and CDR2 is FQDESV in the germline V gene (reference sequence). The CDR3 runs 21 residues. The CDR3 coding sequence is TGTGCCAGCAGCTCCGCGCAGGTTTGGGACACCTTACTGAACTCTGGAAACACCATATATTTT. Amino acid sequence: CASSSAQVWDTLLNSGNTIYF.

This clonotype was seen a few times. The V gene is TRBV29-1, the J gene TRBJ2-3; 7 bases fit TRBD2. The J segment lost 5 bases and the V segment lost 8 bases, leaving 13 bases of the junction unmatched. Germline assignment: CDR1 SQVTM and CDR2 ANQGSEA. This CDR3 comprises 14 residues. CDR3 coding DNA: TGCAGCTCCCATAGTGGGGGGAGGGGAGATACGCAGTATTTT. It specifies CSSHSGGRGDTQYF.

This clonotype has a handful of counts. This sequence joins TRBV7-2 and TRBJ2-5; TRBD1 matches at 8 bases. The CDR3 is 16 amino acids. The V gene's germline CDR1 is SGHTA and CDR2 FQGNSA. Trimming cost V 2 bases and J 5 bases; bases outside gene matches: 10. Here the CDR3 reads CASSLRAGGWGETQYF. CDR3 DNA: TGTGCCAGCAGCTTAAGGGCAGGGGGCTGGGGGGAGACCCAGTACTTC.

This rearrangement joins TRBV29-1 to TRBJ1-2, with TRBD1 matching over 7 bases. The germline V gene has CDR1 SQVTM and CDR2 ANQGSEA. The junction had 6 bases not matched to a gene; V was cut back by 3 bases and J by 2 bases. There are 14 residues in the CDR3. This CDR3 is CSVDEKGANYGYTF. Here the CDR3 DNA reads TGCAGCGTTGATGAAAAGGGGGCAAACTATGGCTACACCTTC.